This TCR beta chain was captured by sequencing in a study of regulatory T cells in long-lasting Graves disease. Whole-study context: Persistent Graves' disease denoted over 5 years of antithyroid drugs plus positive TSH receptor antibodies.

V lost 3 bases to trimming and J lost 3 bases; unmatched junction nucleotides: 10. Germline lookup yields CDR1 SGDLS and CDR2 YYNGEE. CDR3 size: 17 residues. Library construction for TCR beta used iRepertoire HTBI primers and Arm-PCR of CDR3 regions. TCRdb reprocessed the multiplex PCR reads via MiXCR and lists one record per CDR3 protein. In the table there are roughly 400,000 distinct CDR3 sequences, roughly a fifth of which are singletons. The time point here: persistent/refractory GD, antithyroid drugs over 5 years with positive TRAb. PBMC RNA served as the TCR library source. Patients met American Thyroid Association criteria for Graves' disease. Into tubes containing EDTA, approximately 9 milliliters of peripheral blood were drawn. This clonotype turned up a few times.

This chain uses TRBV9 with TRBJ1-2, with 11 bases lining up with TRBD1. Material: peripheral blood mononuclear cells (PBMCs), obtained when the disease was refractory, from a patient treated with antithyroid drugs. The sequence was collected from a female donor with Graves disease. In nucleotides, the CDR3 is TGTGCCAGCAGCGGGCAGGTAGCGGGACAGGGGGACTATGGCTACACCTTC. Its protein product is CASSGQVAGQGDYGYTF.